The TCR beta chain under discussion was sequenced for a study of neurological immune-mediated disorders. TCRdb re-analysed the 5' RACE reads in MiXCR, keeping a single row per CDR3 protein. Of about 74,000 distinct CDR3 sequences listed, 4% to 6% were seen once; the top ten hold 7.4%. In germline, CDR1 is SGDLS, CDR2 YYNGEE. The CDR3 consists of 14 residues. The germline V and J ends were trimmed by 2 bases and 6 bases, with 11 bases remaining between them. The sample taken for sequencing was PBMCs. This rearrangement joins TRBV9 to TRBJ1-4; D call uncertain. The source of this sequence is a young man with multiple sclerosis. CDR3 loop: CASSVRPDDEKLFF. CDR3 DNA sequence: TGTGCCAGCAGCGTCCGACCGGACGATGAAAAACTGTTTTTT.